The clone carrying this T cell receptor beta chain has just a few counts. In germline, CDR1 is MNHNY, CDR2 SVGAGI (reference sequence). CDR3 size: 16 residues. Germline trimming cut 0 bases from V and 5 bases from J; bases unmatched to any gene: 6. This sample is part of a study of post-analysis software for immune sequencing data. Overall study context: Recorded subtypes: relapsing-remitting, secondary progressive, progressive-relapsing; some patients unannotated.

Unique molecular identifiers were carried by the TCR beta cDNA libraries. A single record per CDR3 protein comes from TCRdb applying MiXCR to the PCR reads. The sample shows 160,000 or so distinct CDR3 sequences, approximately 35% of them seen only once. This chain uses TRBV6-6 with TRBJ2-3; 9 bases are a match to TRBD2. Sequencing used blood, obtained after autologous hematopoietic stem cell transplantation. This receptor was taken from a girl aged 5-17 years with multiple sclerosis. CDR3 nucleotide sequence: TGTGCCAGCAGTTACTCCCCGGCGGGAGGGGGAGATACGCAGTATTTT. It codes for CASSYSPAGGGDTQYF.